These 15 T cell receptor beta chains share one sample of origin, sequenced in a study of cytomegalovirus exposure and HLA in healthy donors. With 60 Vbeta and 13 Jbeta primers, the PCR was carried out. The protocol was immunoSEQ multiplex PCR, while the TCRdb copy is restricted to in-frame clones and leaves out a portion. The repertoire holds 200,000 or so clones, around 79% seen once, with about 0.36% in the top ten. Sequenced input: PBMCs. The receptor source for this set is a male donor in good health and CMV-seropositive.

The rearrangement links TRBV7-2 to TRBJ1-1; D is unclear. CDR3 size: 12 residues. V lost 4 bases, J lost 10 bases, and 13 bases lay in between. Germline V lookup: CDR1 SGHTA, CDR2 FQGNSA. The CDR3 sequence is CASSSFMPRAFF. CDR3 coding DNA: TGTGCCAGCAGCTCCTTCATGCCTAGAGCTTTCTTT.

The rearrangement links TRBV27 to TRBJ1-1; the D gene is possibly TRBD1 (6 bases). The CDR3 length is 13 residues. Germline V gives CDR1 MNHEY, CDR2 SMNVEV (reference sequence). Deletions cut 7 bases from V and 3 bases from J, with 12 bases between. CDR3 bases: TGTGCCAGCAACGCCAGGGGTTACACTGAAGCTTTCTTT. This encodes CASNARGYTEAFF.

The rearrangement joins TRBV5-1 to TRBJ2-7, with 8 bases lining up with TRBD2. Germline V gene data show CDR1 as SGHRS and CDR2 as YFSETQ. This CDR3 is 15 amino acids long. The V segment lost 5 bases and the J segment 3 bases; nucleotides outside the gene matches: 10. The CDR3 DNA is TGCGCCAGCAGTTCCCAAGCGGGGGAAAACTACGAGCAGTACTTC. It specifies CASSSQAGENYEQYF.

This chain links TRBV18 with TRBJ2-7; 9 positions match TRBD1. This CDR3 is built from 16 residues. Trimming took 0 bases from V and 2 from J; bases not matched to a gene: 5. Germline CDR1 and CDR2: KGHSH and LQKENI. CDR3 nucleotides: TGTGCCAGCTCACCACCCGGGACAGGGATTGCCTACGAGCAGTACTTC. It is translated as CASSPPGTGIAYEQYF.

In this sample, this clone turned up a few times. V usage is TRBV4-3 and J usage is TRBJ2-1; TRBD1 is a possible D gene (6 bases). The CDR3 loop spans 15 amino acids. Germline loops: CDR1 LGHNA, CDR2 YSLEER. Trimming removed 4 bases at V and 6 bases at J, with 16 bases between. The CDR3 DNA is TGCGCCAGCAGCCGAGGGGGACAACATACCAATGAGCAGTTCTTC. Translating it yields CASSRGGQHTNEQFF.

The CDR3: CASSLISGELFF. DNA for the CDR3: TGTGCCAGCAGCTTAATCTCCGGGGAGCTGTTTTTT. The chain uses TRBV7-3 and TRBJ2-2; D is undetermined. The CDR3 has 12 amino acids. CDR1 SGHTA and CDR2 FQGTGA come from the germline V gene. V was cut by 1 base and J by 6 bases, with 3 bases left in between. The full variable domain, completed using reference TRBV7-3 and TRBJ2-2, is GAGVSQTPSNKVTEKGKYVELRCDPISGHTALYWYRQSLGQGPEFLIYFQGTGAADDSGLPNDRFFAVRPEGSVSTLKIQRTERGDSAVYLCASSLISGELFFGEGSRLTVL.

The rearrangement uses TRBV18 and TRBJ1-5, with D hard to call. CDR3 length: 13 amino acids. Germline CDR1 is KGHSH and CDR2 is LQKENI. Trimming cost V 2 bases and J 3 bases, with 5 bases left between them. The CDR3 DNA sequence: TGTGCCAGCTCACCAGGAGACAATCAGCCCCAGCATTTT. Residues: CASSPGDNQPQHF. The full variable domain, rest sourced from reference TRBV18 and TRBJ1-5, is NAGVMQNPRHLVRRRGQEARLRCSPMKGHSHVYWYRQLPEEGLKFMVYLQKENIIDESGMPKERFSAEFPKEGPSILRIQQVVRGDSAAYFCASSPGDNQPQHFGDGTRLSIL.

This clone turned up a few times. The V gene is TRBV6-5, the J gene TRBJ2-5, with 10 bases identical to TRBD2. CDR1 is MNHEY and CDR2 is SVGAGI in the germline V gene. The length of the CDR3 is 14 residues. V was pared by 7 bases and J by 6 bases, with 8 bases of the junction left unmatched. This chain's CDR3 is CASTTGLARKTQYF. Written as DNA, the CDR3 is TGTGCCAGCACCACGGGACTAGCGAGGAAGACCCAGTACTTC.

V is TRBV13 and J is TRBJ2-5, with 8 bases that match TRBD2. This CDR3 region has 17 residues. The V gene's germline CDR1 is PRHDT and CDR2 FYEKMQ (reference sequence). V lost 2 bases to trimming and J lost 5 bases; unmatched junction nucleotides: 13. In DNA, the CDR3 is TGTGCCAGCAGCTTATCTTCCGGGAGGGCCCGTGAGGAGACCCAGTACTTC. It codes for CASSLSSGRAREETQYF.

The chain recombines TRBV7-2 with TRBJ2-2; D is possibly TRBD2 (5 bases). Trimming took off 2 bases at V and 4 bases at J, with 11 bases between the two ends. The germline CDR1 and CDR2 sequences are SGHTA and FQGNSA. This CDR3 is built from 15 residues. CDR3 bases: TGTGCCAGCAGCTTAACGGGGTCCTCCACCGGGGAGCTGTTTTTT. Protein product: CASSLTGSSTGELFF. Variable domain in full (rest from reference TRBV7-2 and TRBJ2-2): GAGVSQSPSNKVTEKGKDVELRCDPISGHTALYWYRQSLGQGLEFLIYFQGNSAPDKSGLPSDRFSAERTGGSVSTLTIQRTQQEDSAVYLCASSLTGSSTGELFFGEGSRLTVL.

This sequence joins TRBV7-2 and TRBJ2-7; D remains ambiguous. V lost 1 base to trimming and J lost 2 bases, with 12 bases between them. The CDR3 length is 15 residues. Germline V gives CDR1 SGHTA, CDR2 FQGNSA. CDR3 nucleotide sequence: TGTGCCAGCAGCTTAGGGGCAGCTACCCCCTACGAGCAGTACTTC. Residues: CASSLGAATPYEQYF.

This sequence joins TRBV11-2 and TRBJ2-5; D remains unclear. V lost 5 bases, J lost 5 bases, and 6 bases lay in between. This CDR3 comprises 11 residues. Germline loops: CDR1 SGHAT, CDR2 FQNNGV. The CDR3 protein is CASSLRETQYF. The CDR3 DNA is TGTGCCAGCAGCCTCAGGGAGACCCAGTACTTC. Full variable domain (missing parts from reference TRBV11-2 and TRBJ2-5): EAGVAQSPRYKIIEKRQSVAFWCNPISGHATLYWYQQILGQGPKLLIQFQNNGVVDDSQLPKDRFSAERLKGVDSTLKIQPAKLEDSAVYLCASSLRETQYFGPGTRLLVL.

The chain carries TRBV14 and TRBJ2-7; 11 nucleotides align to TRBD2. Germline assignment: CDR1 SGHDN and CDR2 FVKESK. The junction had 4 bases not matched to a gene; V was cut back by 1 base and J by 2 bases. This CDR3 has 16 amino acids. The chain's CDR3 is CASSQGQLAGAYEQYF. CDR3 sequence (DNA): TGTGCCAGCAGCCAAGGACAACTAGCGGGGGCCTACGAGCAGTACTTC.

The genes are TRBV7-9 and TRBJ2-7; 7 bases match TRBD2. This CDR3 has 15 amino acids. Unmatched junction bases numbered 13, after V lost 5 bases and J lost 6 bases. Germline V gives CDR1 SEHNR, CDR2 FQNEAQ (reference sequence). CDR3 sequence (DNA): TGTGCCAGCAGCCCAAAGGGGTCGGGACTATCCGAGCAGTACTTC. Translated: CASSPKGSGLSEQYF.

The rearrangement uses TRBV6-5 and TRBJ2-3; D not resolved. This CDR3 region has 14 residues. V was shortened by 6 bases and J by 3 bases, with 13 bases between the two germline ends. Looked up from germline, CDR1 is MNHEY and CDR2 is SVGAGI. Written as DNA, the CDR3 is TGTGCCAGCAGCCGAACGAAGGAGACAGATACGCAGTATTTT. Its translation is CASSRTKETDTQYF.